Listed below are T cell receptor beta chains from one sample, sequenced in a study of T-cell reconstitution after alpha-beta-depleted transplantation in children. MiXCR was run by TCRdb on the PCR reads, yielding one entry per CDR3 protein. Of some 460,000 distinct CDR3 sequences in the sample, around 16% were seen once. This sample comprised PBMCs, mostly from graft donor cells, obtained 360 days after TCRalphabeta/CD19-depleted stem cell transplant. These receptors all stem from a boy under two years old who had a stem cell transplant for Wiskott-Aldrich syndrome, so the T cells may come from the graft donor. Each CDR3 is given with its conserved first and last residue. The order of the fields is D gene, J gene, V gene, clone size, CDR3 DNA, CDR3 protein. D genes are given only for firm matches. Size is omitted from some rows. Given values are once, few, many or a class for expanded clones.

TRBD1,TRBJ2-3,TRBV7-7,.,TGTGCCAGCAGCTTAGGCGACAGGGGAAGCACAGATACGCAGTATTTT,CASSLGDRGSTDTQYF
TRBD2,TRBJ2-5,TRBV12-3/TRBV12-4,.,TGTGCCAGCAGCCCCGGAAAGCGGGGCTACCACCAAGAGACCCAGTACTTC,CASSPGKRGYHQETQYF
.,TRBJ2-7,TRBV27,.,TGTGCCAGCAGTTTAATGGTGGGCTACGAGCAGTACTTC,CASSLMVGYEQYF
.,TRBJ2-7,TRBV4-2,.,TGTGCCAGCAGCCACACAGGTTTAAGCTCCTACGAGCAGTACTTC,CASSHTGLSSYEQYF
TRBD2,TRBJ2-5,TRBV7-2,.,TGTGCCAGCAGCGTAGCGGGAGGGCCCCAAAAGACCCAGTACTTC,CASSVAGGPQKTQYF
.,TRBJ2-3,TRBV2,few,TGTGCCAGATCCGGGACTGGGACCACAGATACGCAGTATTTT,CARSGTGTTDTQYF
TRBD2,TRBJ2-5,TRBV10-1,.,TGCGCCAGCAGACAACGACCGGGACTAGCGGTGAAGACCCAAGAGACCCAGTACTTC,CASRQRPGLAVKTQETQYF
TRBD2,TRBJ2-2,TRBV20-1,few,TGCAGTGCTAGAGATCTAGGGGCTAGCGGGGGCCCCACCGGGGAGCTGTTTTTT,CSARDLGASGGPTGELFF
.,TRBJ1-6,TRBV10-2,few,TGCGCCAGCAGTGAAAGGGGGGACGATTCACCCCTCCACTTT,CASSERGDDSPLHF
.,TRBJ1-2,TRBV5-6,few,TGTGCCAGCAGCTTGGTACGGGATTATGGCTACACCTTC,CASSLVRDYGYTF
.,TRBJ2-2,TRBV11-2,.,TGTGCCAGCAGCTCCCGGTCCACCGGGGAGCTGTTTTTT,CASSSRSTGELFF
.,TRBJ2-3,TRBV13,.,TGTGCCAGCAGCTTGGCACTCTATCAGGCCACGCAGTATTTT,CASSLALYQATQYF
.,TRBJ2-7,TRBV15,.,TGTGCCACCAGCAGAGCAACTAGCAGCGAGCAGTACTTC,CATSRATSSEQYF
TRBD1,TRBJ1-2,TRBV11-2,.,TGTGCCAGCAGCACGGGGGACAGTCCAAACTATGGCTACACCTTC,CASSTGDSPNYGYTF
TRBD1,TRBJ1-2,TRBV6-6,.,TGTGCCAGCAGTTGGGACAGGCAATATGGCTACACCTTC,CASSWDRQYGYTF
TRBD1,TRBJ1-5,TRBV24-1,few,TGTGCCACCAGTGCAGGGAGGGGACAGGGGGCAAATCAGCCCCAGCATTTT,CATSAGRGQGANQPQHF
TRBD2,TRBJ2-1,TRBV9,once,TGTGCCAGCAGCGTAGGGCTAGCGGGAGTCTATGAGCAGTTCTTC,CASSVGLAGVYEQFF
TRBD1,TRBJ2-7,TRBV7-9,.,TGTGCCAGCAGCGTCCGGGACAGGGGATCCTACGAGCAGTACTTC,CASSVRDRGSYEQYF
TRBD1,TRBJ2-5,TRBV7-7,many,TGTGCCAGCAGCTTACTGGACAGGGTTGGCGCGACCCAGTACTTC,CASSLLDRVGATQYF